This T cell receptor (beta chain) was recorded in a study of shared clonotypes between healthy human individuals. Points from the study as a whole: The rarefaction results pointed to incomplete sorted-subset sequencing despite large depth. Approximately 5.4% of naive CD4 clonotypes were common to a handful of donors. What limited the represented genetic and exposure-history diversity was the small number of donors.

The table came from immunoSEQ multiplex PCR; TCRdb's copy has only in-frame clones and leaves some out. The table includes about 300,000 clones, approximately 79% detected once. This clone was detected only a few times. Its specificity is not known. Trimming removed 1 base at V and 8 bases at J, with 8 bases between. This CDR3 spans 12 amino acids. Germline-derived CDR1 and CDR2 are SEHNR and FQNEAQ (reference sequence). The sequenced material came from memory CD4+ T cells sorted from blood. As to subset: CD45RA-negative fraction. V usage is TRBV7-9 and J usage is TRBJ1-1; D call uncertain. The origin of this receptor is a man aged 25 to 40 in good health. The CDR3: CASSLEAGEAFF. Written as DNA, the CDR3 is TGTGCCAGCAGCTTAGAGGCAGGCGAAGCTTTCTTT.